Following are 6 T cell receptor beta chains from one sample sequenced in a study of cytomegalovirus exposure and HLA in healthy donors. Using immunoSEQ multiplex PCR, the repertoire was profiled, and TCRdb retains in-frame clones only, with some absent. This sample has about 190,000 clones; about 80% occur once, and the top ten carry around 2.8%. Material: PBMCs. The receptors shown here come from a woman between 18 and 29 years old in good health and CMV-seropositive.

V gene TRBV29-1 combines with J gene TRBJ1-3; 9 bases align to TRBD1. Per germline, CDR1 SQVTM and CDR2 ANQGSEA. The CDR3 contains 17 residues. V gave up 3 bases and J gave up 4 bases; unmatched junction bases: 13. The CDR3 sequence: CSVDGTGFPGSGNTIYF. The CDR3 DNA is TGCAGCGTTGACGGGACAGGGTTCCCTGGATCCGGAAACACCATATATTTT.

The chain has TRBV27 and TRBJ1-4; D unresolved. Germline V lookup: CDR1 MNHEY, CDR2 SMNVEV (reference sequence). This CDR3 spans 14 amino acids. Trimming removed 6 bases from V and 10 bases from J, with 18 bases in between. CDR3 nucleotide sequence: TGTGCCAGCAGGAGGGATACCGGGCCGGGAAAACTGTTTTTT. Encoded protein: CASRRDTGPGKLFF.

The chain recombines TRBV5-4 with TRBJ1-1, with D possibly matching TRBD1 (5 bases). V dropped 4 bases and J dropped 4 bases, with 11 bases sitting between them. From germline, CDR1 is SGHNT and CDR2 YYREEE (reference sequence). The CDR3 is 13 residues long. CDR3 sequence: CASSPGGGTEAFF. The CDR3 nucleotides are TGTGCCAGCAGCCCGGGGGGAGGCACTGAAGCTTTCTTT.

This clone occurred many times. V is TRBV19 and J is TRBJ1-1, with D possibly being TRBD1 (5 bases). The CDR3 covers 14 residues. V was clipped by 6 bases and J by 4 bases, with 15 bases between them. Per the germline V gene, CDR1 is LNHDA and CDR2 is SQIVND (reference sequence). The CDR3 DNA follows: TGTGCCAGTAGGGCGACAGTAGGGGCCACTGAAGCTTTCTTT. Amino acid sequence: CASRATVGATEAFF. The complete variable domain, with remaining parts taken from reference TRBV19 and TRBJ1-1, reads DGGITQSPKYLFRKEGQNVTLSCEQNLNHDAMYWYRQDPGQGLRLIYYSQIVNDFQKGDIAEGYSVSREKKESFPLTVTSAQKNPTAFYLCASRATVGATEAFFGQGTRLTVV.

This rearrangement joins TRBV5-1 to TRBJ2-2; weak D call: TRBD1 (6 bases). The CDR3 consists of 15 residues. Germline lookup yields CDR1 SGHRS and CDR2 YFSETQ. V shed 4 bases and J shed 2 bases, with 12 bases lying between them. The DNA of the CDR3 is TGCGCCAGCAGCCCCGGGACACGTAACACCGGGGAGCTGTTTTTT. It specifies CASSPGTRNTGELFF.

This clone was found once. This chain links TRBV27 with TRBJ2-1; 8 nucleotides match TRBD1. CDR3 length: 17 residues. Germline CDR1 MNHEY, CDR2 SMNVEV (reference sequence). Trimming took 4 bases from V and 6 from J; bases not matched to a gene: 14. The CDR3 region is CASSYLHPGQAVNEQFF. The CDR3 region has the DNA TGTGCCAGCAGTTACTTACATCCGGGACAGGCGGTCAATGAGCAGTTCTTC.